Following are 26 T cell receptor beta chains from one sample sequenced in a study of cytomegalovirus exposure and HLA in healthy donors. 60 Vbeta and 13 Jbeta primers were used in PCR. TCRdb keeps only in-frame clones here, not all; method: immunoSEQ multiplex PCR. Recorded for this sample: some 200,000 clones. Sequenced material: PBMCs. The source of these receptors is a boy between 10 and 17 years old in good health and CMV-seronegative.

The DNA of the CDR3 is TGTGCCAGCAGCTTAGTTGAGGGAACGGGCGGCTACACCTTC. It translates to CASSLVEGTGGYTF. The J gene is TRBJ1-2, the V gene TRBV7-9; D gene uncertain. This CDR3 contains 14 residues. Germline lookup yields CDR1 SEHNR and CDR2 FQNEAQ (reference sequence). V lost 1 base and J 8 bases, leaving 14 bases between the germline ends.

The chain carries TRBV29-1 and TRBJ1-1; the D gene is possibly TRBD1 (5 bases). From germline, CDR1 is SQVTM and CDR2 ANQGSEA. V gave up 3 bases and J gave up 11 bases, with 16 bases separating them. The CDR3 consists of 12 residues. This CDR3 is CSVEETALQAFF. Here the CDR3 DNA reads TGCAGCGTTGAGGAGACAGCCCTCCAGGCTTTCTTT.

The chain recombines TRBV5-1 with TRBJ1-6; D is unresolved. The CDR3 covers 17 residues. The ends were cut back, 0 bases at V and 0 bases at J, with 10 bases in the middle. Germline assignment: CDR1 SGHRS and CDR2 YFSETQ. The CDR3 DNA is TGCGCCAGCAGCTTGGCCGCGGGGAGCTCCTATAATTCACCCCTCCACTTT. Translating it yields CASSLAAGSSYNSPLHF.

The CDR3 sequence: CASSYSASLETQYF. CDR3 sequence (DNA): TGTGCCAGCAGTTACTCGGCCAGTCTCGAGACCCAGTACTTC. The chain has TRBV6-5 and TRBJ2-5; D gene unclear. The germline V gene encodes CDR1 MNHEY and CDR2 SVGAGI. V was clipped by 0 bases and J by 5 bases, with 10 bases between them. This CDR3 contains 14 residues.

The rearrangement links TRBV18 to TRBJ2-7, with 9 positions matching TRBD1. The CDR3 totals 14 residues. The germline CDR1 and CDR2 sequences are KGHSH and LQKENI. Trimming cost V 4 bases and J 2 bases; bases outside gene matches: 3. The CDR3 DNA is TGTGCCAGCTCACGGGGACAGGGTACCTACGAGCAGTACTTC. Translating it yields CASSRGQGTYEQYF.

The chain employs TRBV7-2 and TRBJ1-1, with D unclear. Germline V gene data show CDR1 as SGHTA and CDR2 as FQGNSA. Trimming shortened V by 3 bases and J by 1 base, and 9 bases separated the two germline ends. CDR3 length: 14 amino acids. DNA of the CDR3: TGTGCCAGCAGCTTTGGCAGATCGAACACTGAAGCTTTCTTT. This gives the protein CASSFGRSNTEAFF.

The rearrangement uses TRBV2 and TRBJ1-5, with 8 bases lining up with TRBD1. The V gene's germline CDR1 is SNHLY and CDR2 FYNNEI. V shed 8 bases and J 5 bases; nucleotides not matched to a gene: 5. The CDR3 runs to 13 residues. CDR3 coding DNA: TGTGCCAGCCAAGGGACAGGCGATCAGCCCCAGCATTTT. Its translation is CASQGTGDQPQHF.

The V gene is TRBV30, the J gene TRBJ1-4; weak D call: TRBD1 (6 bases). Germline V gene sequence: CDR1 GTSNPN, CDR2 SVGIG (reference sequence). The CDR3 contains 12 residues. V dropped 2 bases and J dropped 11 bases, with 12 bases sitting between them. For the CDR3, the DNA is TGTGCCTGGAGTCTCGACAGGCCGAAACTGTTTTTT. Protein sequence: CAWSLDRPKLFF.

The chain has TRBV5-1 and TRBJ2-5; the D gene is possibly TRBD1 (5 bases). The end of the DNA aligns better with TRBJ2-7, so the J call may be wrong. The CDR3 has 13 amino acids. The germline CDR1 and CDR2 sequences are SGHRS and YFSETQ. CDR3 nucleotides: TGCGCCAGCAGCCGGGCCCCAGGGAACGAGCAGTACTTC. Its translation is CASSRAPGNEQYF.

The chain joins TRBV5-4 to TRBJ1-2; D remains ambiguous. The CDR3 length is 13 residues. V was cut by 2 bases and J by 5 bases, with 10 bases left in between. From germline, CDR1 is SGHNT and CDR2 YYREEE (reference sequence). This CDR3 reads CASSFDTGYGYTF. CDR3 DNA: TGTGCCAGCAGCTTCGACACGGGGTATGGCTACACCTTC.

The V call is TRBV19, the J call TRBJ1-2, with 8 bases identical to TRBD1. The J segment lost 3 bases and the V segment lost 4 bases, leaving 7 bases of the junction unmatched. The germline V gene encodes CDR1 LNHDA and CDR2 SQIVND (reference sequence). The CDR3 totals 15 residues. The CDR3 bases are TGTGCCAGTAGTAAGACAGGGGTTTTTGACTATGGCTACACCTTC. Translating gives CASSKTGVFDYGYTF.

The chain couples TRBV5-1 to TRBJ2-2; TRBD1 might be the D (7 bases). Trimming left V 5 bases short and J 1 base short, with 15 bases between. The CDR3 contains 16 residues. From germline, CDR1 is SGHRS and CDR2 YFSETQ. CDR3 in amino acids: CASRAAGQLNTGELFF. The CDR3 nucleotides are TGCGCCAGCAGGGCTGCGGGACAGTTGAACACCGGGGAGCTGTTTTTT. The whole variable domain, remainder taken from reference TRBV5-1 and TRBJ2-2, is KAGVTQTPRYLIKTRGQQVTLSCSPISGHRSVSWYQQTPGQGLQFLFEYFSETQRNKGNFPGRFSGRQFSNSRSEMNVSTLELGDSALYLCASRAAGQLNTGELFFGEGSRLTVL.

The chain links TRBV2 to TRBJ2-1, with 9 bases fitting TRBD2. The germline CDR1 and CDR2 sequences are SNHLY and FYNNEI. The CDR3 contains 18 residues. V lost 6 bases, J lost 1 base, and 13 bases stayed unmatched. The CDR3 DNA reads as TGTGCCAGCAGCGGGGTGGCGGGGGGGCCGGGATCCTACAATGAGCAGTTCTTC. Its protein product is CASSGVAGGPGSYNEQFF.

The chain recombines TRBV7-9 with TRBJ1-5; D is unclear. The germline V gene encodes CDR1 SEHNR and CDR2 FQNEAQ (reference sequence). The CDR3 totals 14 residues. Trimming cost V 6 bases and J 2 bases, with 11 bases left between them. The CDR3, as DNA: TGTGCCAGCAGGGGAGACGTGGGCAATCAGCCCCAGCATTTT. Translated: CASRGDVGNQPQHF.

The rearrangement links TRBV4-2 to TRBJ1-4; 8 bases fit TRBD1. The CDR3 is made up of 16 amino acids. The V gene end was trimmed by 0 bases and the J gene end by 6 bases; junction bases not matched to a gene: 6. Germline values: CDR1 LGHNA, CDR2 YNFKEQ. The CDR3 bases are TGTGCCAGCAGCCAAGATACCGGACAGGGTGATGAAAAACTGTTTTTT. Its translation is CASSQDTGQGDEKLFF.

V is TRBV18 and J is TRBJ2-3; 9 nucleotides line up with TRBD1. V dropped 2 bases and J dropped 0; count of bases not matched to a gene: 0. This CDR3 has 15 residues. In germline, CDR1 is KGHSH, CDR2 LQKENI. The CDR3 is CASSPGTGSTDTQYF. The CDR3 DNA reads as TGTGCCAGCTCACCAGGGACAGGGAGCACAGATACGCAGTATTTT.

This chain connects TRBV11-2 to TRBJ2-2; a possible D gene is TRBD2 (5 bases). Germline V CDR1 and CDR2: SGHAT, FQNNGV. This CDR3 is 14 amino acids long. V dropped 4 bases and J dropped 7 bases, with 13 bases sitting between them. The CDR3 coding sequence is TGTGCCAGCAGCTCCCCTGATGAGGGCGGGGAGCTGTTTTTT. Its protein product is CASSSPDEGGELFF. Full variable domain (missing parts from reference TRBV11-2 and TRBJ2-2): EAGVAQSPRYKIIEKRQSVAFWCNPISGHATLYWYQQILGQGPKLLIQFQNNGVVDDSQLPKDRFSAERLKGVDSTLKIQPAKLEDSAVYLCASSSPDEGGELFFGEGSRLTVL.

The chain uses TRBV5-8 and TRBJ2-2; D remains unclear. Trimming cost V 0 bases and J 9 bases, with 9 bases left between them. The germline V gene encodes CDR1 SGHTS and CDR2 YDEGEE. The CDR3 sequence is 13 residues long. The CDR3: CASSLVQRRELFF. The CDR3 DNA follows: TGTGCCAGCAGCTTGGTCCAGCGCCGGGAGCTGTTTTTT.

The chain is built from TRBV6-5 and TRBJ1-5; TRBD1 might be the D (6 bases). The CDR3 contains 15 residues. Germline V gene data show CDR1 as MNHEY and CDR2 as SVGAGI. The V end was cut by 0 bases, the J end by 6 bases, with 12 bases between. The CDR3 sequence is CASSYSGASSQPQHF. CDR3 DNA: TGTGCCAGCAGTTACTCGGGGGCTTCGTCTCAGCCCCAGCATTTT.

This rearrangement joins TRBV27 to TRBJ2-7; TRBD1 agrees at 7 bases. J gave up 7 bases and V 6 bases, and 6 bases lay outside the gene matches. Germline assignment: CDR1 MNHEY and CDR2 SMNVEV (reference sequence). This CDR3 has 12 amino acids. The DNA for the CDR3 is TGTGCCAGCAGCCGTGACAGGGAGGAGCAGTACTTC. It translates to CASSRDREEQYF.

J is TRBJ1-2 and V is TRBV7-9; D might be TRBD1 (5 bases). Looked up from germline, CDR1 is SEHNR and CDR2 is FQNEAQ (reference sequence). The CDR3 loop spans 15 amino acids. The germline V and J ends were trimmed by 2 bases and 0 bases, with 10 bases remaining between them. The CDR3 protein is CASSLLGGANYGYTF. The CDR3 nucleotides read TGTGCCAGCAGCTTATTGGGGGGAGCTAACTATGGCTACACCTTC.

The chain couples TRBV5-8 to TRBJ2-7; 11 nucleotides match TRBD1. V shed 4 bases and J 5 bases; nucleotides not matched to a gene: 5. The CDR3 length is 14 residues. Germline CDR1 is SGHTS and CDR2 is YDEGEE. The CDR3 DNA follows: TGTGCCAGCAGCACCTCGGACAGGGGGCACGAGCAGTACTTC. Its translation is CASSTSDRGHEQYF.

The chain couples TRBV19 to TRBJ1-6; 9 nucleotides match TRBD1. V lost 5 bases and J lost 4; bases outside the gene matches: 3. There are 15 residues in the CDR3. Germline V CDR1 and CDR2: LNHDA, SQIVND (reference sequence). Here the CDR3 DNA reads TGTGCCAGTAGTCTAGGACAGGGGTATAATTCACCCCTCCACTTT. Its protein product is CASSLGQGYNSPLHF.

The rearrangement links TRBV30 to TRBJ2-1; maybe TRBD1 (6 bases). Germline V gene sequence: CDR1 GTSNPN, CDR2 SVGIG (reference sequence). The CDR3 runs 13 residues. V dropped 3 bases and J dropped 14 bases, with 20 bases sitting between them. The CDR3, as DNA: TGTGCCTGGAGCGAAACCTTGACAGGTGGGGAGTTCTTC. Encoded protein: CAWSETLTGGEFF.

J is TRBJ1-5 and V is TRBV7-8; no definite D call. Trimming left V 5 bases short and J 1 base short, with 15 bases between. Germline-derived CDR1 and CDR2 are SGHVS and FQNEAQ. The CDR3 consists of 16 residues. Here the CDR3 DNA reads TGTGCCAGCAGCCCAGAGGTTAGCTGGAGCAATCAGCCCCAGCATTTT. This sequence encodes CASSPEVSWSNQPQHF.

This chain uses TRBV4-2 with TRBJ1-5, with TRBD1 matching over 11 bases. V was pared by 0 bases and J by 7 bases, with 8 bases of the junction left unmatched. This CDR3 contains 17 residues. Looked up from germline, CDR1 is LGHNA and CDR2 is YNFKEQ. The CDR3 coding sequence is TGTGCCAGCAGCCAAGAAAGGTGGGGGGACAGGGGGCAGCCCCAGCATTTT. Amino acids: CASSQERWGDRGQPQHF.